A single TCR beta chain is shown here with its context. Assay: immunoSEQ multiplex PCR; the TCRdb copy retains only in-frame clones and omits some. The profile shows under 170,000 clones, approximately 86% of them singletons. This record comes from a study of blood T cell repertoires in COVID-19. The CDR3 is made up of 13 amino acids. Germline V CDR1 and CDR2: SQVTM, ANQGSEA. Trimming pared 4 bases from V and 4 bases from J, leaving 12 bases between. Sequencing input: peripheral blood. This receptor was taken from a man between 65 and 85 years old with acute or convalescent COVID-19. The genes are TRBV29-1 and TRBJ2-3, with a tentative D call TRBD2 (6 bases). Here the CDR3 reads CSVGRDGSDTQYF. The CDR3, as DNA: TGCAGCGTTGGGCGGGATGGGTCAGATACGCAGTATTTT.